This TCR beta chain was documented in a study of control samples from healthy donors and cancer patients. The CDR3 extends over 14 amino acids. Germline V lookup: CDR1 MGHDK, CDR2 SYGVNS. V was cut by 3 bases and J by 1 base, with 9 bases left in between. The table came from immunoSEQ multiplex PCR; TCRdb's copy has only in-frame clones and leaves some out. There are roughly 450,000 clones in the sample; 75% to 95% occur only once, and over 5.5% lies in the top ten. The V and J genes are TRBV25-1 and TRBJ2-5, with unresolved D. The sample was PBMCs. The receptor was derived from a man aged 40-50 years with head and neck cancer. Written as DNA, the CDR3 is TGTGCCAGCAGTGACCGTACAGCCCAAGAGACCCAGTACTTC. Protein: CASSDRTAQETQYF.